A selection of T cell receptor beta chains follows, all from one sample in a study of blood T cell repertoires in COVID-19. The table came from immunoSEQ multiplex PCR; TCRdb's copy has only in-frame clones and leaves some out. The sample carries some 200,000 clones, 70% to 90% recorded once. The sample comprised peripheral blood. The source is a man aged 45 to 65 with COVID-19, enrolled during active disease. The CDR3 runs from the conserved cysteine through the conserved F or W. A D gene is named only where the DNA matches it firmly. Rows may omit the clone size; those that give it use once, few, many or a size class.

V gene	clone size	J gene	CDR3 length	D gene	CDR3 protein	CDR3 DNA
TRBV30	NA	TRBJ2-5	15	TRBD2	CAWSVLAGGLETQYF	TGTGCCTGGAGTGTATTAGCGGGGGGGTTGGAGACCCAGTACTTC
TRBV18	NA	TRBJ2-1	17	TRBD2	CASSPRSSGSSYNEQFF	TGTGCCAGCTCACCAAGATCTAGCGGGAGCTCCTACAATGAGCAGTTCTTC
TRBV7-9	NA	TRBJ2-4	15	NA	CASSRESGAKNIQYF	TGTGCCAGCAGCCGGGAATCTGGGGCCAAAAACATTCAGTACTTC
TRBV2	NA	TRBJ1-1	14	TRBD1	CASRWDRGNTEAFF	TGTGCCAGCAGATGGGACAGGGGGAACACTGAAGCTTTCTTT
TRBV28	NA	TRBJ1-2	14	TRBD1	CASSADRGDYGYTF	TGTGCCAGCAGTGCCGACAGGGGGGACTATGGCTACACCTTC
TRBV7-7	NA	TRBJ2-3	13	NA	CASSREGGDTQYF	TGTGCCAGCAGCAGGGAGGGGGGAGATACGCAGTATTTT
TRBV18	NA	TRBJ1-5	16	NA	CASSQGQGGNNQPQHF	TGTGCCAGCTCACAAGGACAAGGCGGGAATAATCAGCCCCAGCATTTT
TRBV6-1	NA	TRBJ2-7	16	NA	CASSDGARGGTYEQYF	TGTGCCAGCAGTGATGGGGCCAGGGGAGGGACTTACGAGCAGTACTTC
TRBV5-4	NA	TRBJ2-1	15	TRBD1	CASSLGQGSYNEQFF	TGTGCCAGCAGCTTAGGACAGGGGTCCTACAATGAGCAGTTCTTC
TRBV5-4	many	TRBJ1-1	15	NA	CASSAEGDWATEAFF	TGTGCCAGCAGCGCGGAAGGGGATTGGGCCACTGAAGCTTTCTTT
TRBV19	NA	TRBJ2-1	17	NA	CASSIDLSSGPYNEQFF	TGTGCCAGTAGTATAGATCTATCTAGTGGTCCCTACAATGAGCAGTTCTTC
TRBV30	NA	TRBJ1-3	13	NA	CAWRTISGNTIYF	TGTGCCTGGAGGACTATCTCTGGAAACACCATATATTTT
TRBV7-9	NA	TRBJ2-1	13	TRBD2	CASKAGGGNEQFF	TGTGCCAGCAAGGCGGGGGGCGGCAATGAGCAGTTCTTC
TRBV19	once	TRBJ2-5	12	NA	CASSNLGETQYF	TGTGCCAGTAGTAATCTAGGCGAGACCCAGTACTTC
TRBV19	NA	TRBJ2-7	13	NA	CASSTAGTREQYF	TGTGCCAGTAGTACCGCGGGCACGCGGGAGCAGTACTTC
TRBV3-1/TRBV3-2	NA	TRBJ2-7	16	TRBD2	CASSPLGLAETYEQYF	TGTGCCAGCAGCCCCCTGGGACTAGCGGAAACCTACGAGCAGTACTTC
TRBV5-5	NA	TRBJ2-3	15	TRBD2	CASSLGGSNSDTQYF	TGTGCCAGCAGCTTGGGCGGGAGTAACTCAGATACGCAGTATTTT
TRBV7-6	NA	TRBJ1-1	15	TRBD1	CASSLTGQGYTEAFF	TGTGCCAGCAGCTTAACGGGACAGGGTTACACTGAAGCTTTCTTT
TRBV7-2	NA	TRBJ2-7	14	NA	CASSLDWAGDEQYF	TGTGCCAGCAGTCTAGATTGGGCAGGGGACGAGCAGTACTTC
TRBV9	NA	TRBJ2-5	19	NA	CASSVEPDMGRWSRSPQYF	TGTGCCAGCAGCGTAGAGCCGGACATGGGGAGGTGGTCTAGGAGCCCCCAGTACTTC
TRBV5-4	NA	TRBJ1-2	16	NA	CASSLKVAGAGYGYTF	TGTGCCAGCAGCTTGAAAGTAGCGGGGGCCGGCTATGGCTACACCTTC
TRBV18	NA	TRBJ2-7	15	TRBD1	CASSRGQGATYEQYF	TGTGCCAGCTCAAGAGGACAGGGGGCCACCTACGAGCAGTACTTC
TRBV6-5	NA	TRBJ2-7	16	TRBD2	CASSYRSAGGTYEQYF	TGTGCCAGCAGTTACCGGTCAGCGGGAGGGACCTACGAGCAGTACTTC
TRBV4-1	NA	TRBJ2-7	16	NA	CASSQAGAGWWYEQYF	TGCGCCAGCAGCCAAGCTGGCGCGGGGTGGTGGTACGAGCAGTACTTC
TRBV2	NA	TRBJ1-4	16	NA	CASSAIWAATNEKLFF	TGTGCCAGCAGTGCGATTTGGGCCGCAACTAATGAAAAACTGTTTTTT
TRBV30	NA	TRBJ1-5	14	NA	CAWSVGGGDQPQHF	TGTGCCTGGAGTGTGGGAGGAGGGGATCAGCCCCAGCATTTT
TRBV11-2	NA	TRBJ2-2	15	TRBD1	CASSNVQGATGELFF	TGTGCCAGCAGCAACGTACAGGGGGCGACCGGGGAGCTGTTTTTT
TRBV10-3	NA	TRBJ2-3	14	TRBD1	CAISPGQGIDTQYF	TGTGCCATCAGTCCGGGACAGGGGATAGATACGCAGTATTTT
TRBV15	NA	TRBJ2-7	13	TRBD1	CATSRDGQAVEYF	TGTGCCACCAGCAGAGATGGACAGGCGGTCGAGTACTTC
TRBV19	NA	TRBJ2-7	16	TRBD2	CASSMRGTSEAYEQYF	TGTGCCAGTAGTATGAGAGGGACTAGCGAGGCCTACGAGCAGTACTTC
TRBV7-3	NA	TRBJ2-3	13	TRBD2	CASSPPGGVAQYF	TGTGCCAGCAGCCCTCCTGGGGGGGTTGCGCAGTATTTT
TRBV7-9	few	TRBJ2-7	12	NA	CASSLNLYEQYF	TGTGCCAGCAGCCTTAATCTTTACGAGCAGTACTTC
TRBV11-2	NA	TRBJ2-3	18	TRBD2	CASSSPGYREGSTDTQYF	TGTGCCAGCAGCTCCCCTGGTTACCGGGAGGGAAGCACAGATACGCAGTATTTT
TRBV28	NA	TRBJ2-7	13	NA	CASSSTPSYEQYF	TGTGCCAGCAGTTCGACACCTTCCTACGAGCAGTACTTC
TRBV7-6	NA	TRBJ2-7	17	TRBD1	CASSLAGGQGTSYEQYF	TGTGCCAGCAGCTTAGCGGGGGGACAGGGGACCTCCTACGAGCAGTACTTC
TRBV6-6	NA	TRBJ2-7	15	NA	CASSYSISFPGEQYF	TGTGCCAGCAGTTACTCGATATCTTTCCCGGGGGAGCAGTACTTC
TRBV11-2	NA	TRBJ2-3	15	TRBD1	CASSLGRGRTDTQYF	TGTGCCAGCAGCCTGGGCAGGGGGCGCACAGATACGCAGTATTTT
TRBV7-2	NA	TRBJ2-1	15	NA	CASSLDWAFYNEQFF	TGTGCCAGCAGCTTGGACTGGGCTTTCTACAATGAGCAGTTCTTC
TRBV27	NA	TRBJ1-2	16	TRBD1	CASSLNFRGRNYGYTF	TGTGCCAGCAGTTTAAATTTCAGGGGGCGGAACTATGGCTACACCTTC
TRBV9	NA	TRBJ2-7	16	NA	CASSVGAGYMPYEQYF	TGTGCCAGCAGCGTAGGGGCAGGGTATATGCCTTACGAGCAGTACTTC
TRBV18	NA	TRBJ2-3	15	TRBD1	CASSVDRGYTDTQYF	TGTGCCAGCTCAGTCGACAGGGGATACACAGATACGCAGTATTTT
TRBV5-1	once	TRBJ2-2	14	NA	CASSLRTNTGELFF	TGCGCCAGCAGCCTCAGGACGAACACCGGGGAGCTGTTTTTT
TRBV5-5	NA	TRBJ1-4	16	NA	CASSLVEARTNEKLFF	TGTGCCAGCAGCTTGGTGGAGGCAAGGACTAATGAAAAACTGTTTTTT
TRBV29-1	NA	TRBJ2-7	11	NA	CSAGPGVEQYF	TGCAGCGCTGGGCCCGGGGTGGAGCAGTACTTC
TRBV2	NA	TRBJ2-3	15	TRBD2	CASNLLAGDSDTQYF	TGTGCCAGCAACCTGCTAGCGGGGGATTCAGATACGCAGTATTTT
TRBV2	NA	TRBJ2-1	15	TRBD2	CASKELASGGGEQFF	TGTGCCAGCAAGGAATTGGCTAGCGGGGGGGGTGAGCAGTTCTTC
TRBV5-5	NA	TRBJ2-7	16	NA	CASSLDDSPRVYEQYF	TGTGCCAGCAGCTTGGATGATTCACCACGGGTCTACGAGCAGTACTTC
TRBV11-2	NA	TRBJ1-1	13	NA	CASSLYGDTEAFF	TGTGCCAGCAGCTTATACGGGGACACTGAAGCTTTCTTT
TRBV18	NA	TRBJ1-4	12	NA	CASSPNNEKLFF	TGTGCCAGCTCACCCAATAATGAAAAACTGTTTTTT
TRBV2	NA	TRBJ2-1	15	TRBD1	CASSYPGQGGNEQFF	TGTGCCAGCAGTTACCCGGGACAGGGGGGCAATGAGCAGTTCTTC
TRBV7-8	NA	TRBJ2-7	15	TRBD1	CASRFRDSGFYEQYF	TGTGCCAGCAGGTTCCGGGACAGCGGATTCTACGAGCAGTACTTC
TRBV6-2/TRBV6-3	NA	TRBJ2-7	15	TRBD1	CASSFKQGARYEQYF	TGTGCCAGCAGTTTCAAACAGGGGGCGCGATACGAGCAGTACTTC
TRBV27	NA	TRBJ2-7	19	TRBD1	CASSPTGEDRGPLGYEQYF	TGTGCCAGCAGTCCCACGGGGGAGGACAGGGGCCCTCTCGGATACGAGCAGTACTTC
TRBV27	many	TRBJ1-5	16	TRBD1	CASSSGTAYSNQPQHF	TGTGCCAGCAGTTCCGGGACAGCTTATAGCAATCAGCCCCAGCATTTT
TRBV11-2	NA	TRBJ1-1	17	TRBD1	CASSPRTGGASDTEAFF	TGTGCCAGCAGCCCTAGGACAGGGGGCGCGAGTGACACTGAAGCTTTCTTT
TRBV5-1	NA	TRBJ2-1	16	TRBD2	CASSSGPSGSRDEQFF	TGCGCCAGCAGCTCGGGACCTAGCGGGAGTCGGGATGAGCAGTTCTTC